This TCR beta chain was observed in a study of cytomegalovirus exposure and HLA in healthy donors. Study-level findings and limits: Whilst most TCR sequences proved rare, a subset of public TCRs occurred across many donors.

The CDR3 contains 14 residues. From germline, CDR1 is GTSNPN and CDR2 SVGIG (reference sequence). Trimming removed 3 bases from V and 0 bases from J, with 9 bases in between. Primers for the PCR totalled 60 Vbeta and 13 Jbeta. Libraries were prepared by immunoSEQ multiplex PCR; TCRdb keeps only in-frame clonotypes and omits some of them. The table includes approximately 100,000 clones, 79% detected once. Details on this clone: Its antigen is not identified.

The chain joins TRBV30 to TRBJ2-1; perhaps TRBD2 as D (5 bases). The source material was PBMCs. This clonotype was obtained from a woman aged 40 to 50 in good health and CMV-seronegative. The CDR3 DNA reads as TGTGCCTGGAGAAACGGGGACTCCTACAATGAGCAGTTCTTC. This sequence encodes CAWRNGDSYNEQFF.